The TCR beta chain described here comes from a study of blood T cell repertoires in COVID-19. The method was immunoSEQ multiplex PCR; TCRdb's version includes in-frame clones alone and lacks a portion of them. The sample yields tens of thousands of clones, approximately 86% seen once. Residents of about two dozen US areas, aged about 18 to 100 years, made up the participants. Recovery among Cohort 3 donors was established by two negative PCRs, clearance, or symptom resolution. The sequence derives from a woman in her forties or fifties who had recovered from COVID-19. The sequenced sample was PBMCs or T cells enriched from blood (not recorded which).

CDR3 in amino acids: CASSAKRTSAGGNEKLFF. CDR3 nucleotide sequence: TGTGCCAGCAGTGCGAAACGTACCTCAGCCGGGGGTAATGAAAAACTGTTTTTT. J is TRBJ1-4 and V is TRBV6-1, with TRBD1 as a possible D gene (5 bases). V shed 4 bases and J shed 4 bases, with 22 bases lying between them. Germline lookup yields CDR1 MNHNS and CDR2 SASEGT. This CDR3 has 18 amino acids.